The 20 T cell receptor beta chains below come from one sample, sequenced in a study of regulatory T cells in long-lasting Graves disease. Building the TCR beta libraries relied on iRepertoire HTBI primers, and CDR3 regions underwent Arm-PCR. TCRdb recomputed calls from the multiplex PCR reads with MiXCR, one row per CDR3 protein. The sample has fewer than 550,000 distinct CDR3 sequences; roughly 15% are singletons. Time point in this sample: newly diagnosed GD, antithyroid drugs for less than 3 months. Making the TCR library involved RNA that had been extracted from PBMCs. This sample was also put to use in a study of T cells in Graves' hyperthyroidism and ophthalmopathy.

The input for sequencing was peripheral blood mononuclear cells (PBMCs), taken at new diagnosis, from a patient treated with antithyroid drugs. The receptors stem from a woman between 40 and 65 years old with Graves disease.

This clonotype was counted at least ten times. The J gene is TRBJ2-3, the V gene TRBV28; 8 nucleotides agree with TRBD1. CDR1 is MDHEN and CDR2 is SYDVKM in the germline V gene. V lost 7 bases to trimming and J lost 6 bases; unmatched junction nucleotides: 9. The CDR3 contains 14 residues. The CDR3 protein is CASIPGQEPDTQYF. The CDR3 coding sequence is TGTGCCAGCATTCCGGGACAGGAACCCGATACGCAGTATTTT.

This clonotype was detected ten times or more. The chain is built from TRBV12-3 or TRBV12-4 and TRBJ1-5; TRBD1 might be the D (6 bases). V lost 5 bases and J lost 0, with 8 bases in between. CDR3 length: 14 residues. The CDR3 region is CASSPGASNQPQHF. The CDR3 bases are TGTGCCAGCAGTCCGGGGGCTAGCAATCAGCCCCAGCATTTT.

A word on this clonotype: Possible read error: a much larger clone is one base away. The gene calls are TRBV12-3 or TRBV12-4 and TRBJ1-1; D is uncertain. The CDR3 contains 12 residues. CDR3: CASSLRVHEASF. CDR3 DNA: TGTGCCAGCAGTTTAAGGGTCCATGAAGCTTCCTTT.

V is TRBV20-1 and J is TRBJ1-6; maybe TRBD1 (5 bases). Trimming stripped 1 base from V and 13 bases from J, with 20 bases between. This CDR3 has 15 amino acids. CDR1 is DFQATT, CDR2 SNEGSKA, per germline (reference sequence). This CDR3 is CSARGGGRGLLPLHF. DNA of the CDR3: TGCAGTGCTAGAGGCGGCGGGAGGGGACTCCTCCCCCTCCACTTT.

This clonotype occurred many times. V usage is TRBV28 and J usage is TRBJ1-2; D is uncertain. The germline gives CDR1 MDHEN, CDR2 SYDVKM. V was cut by 6 bases and J by 1 base, with 6 bases left in between. This CDR3 contains 12 residues. CDR3 protein: CASSQINYGYTF. The DNA for the CDR3 is TGTGCCAGCAGCCAGATTAACTATGGCTACACCTTC.

This clonotype was observed a handful of times. This chain joins TRBV3-1 and TRBJ2-2; 9 bases agree with TRBD1. J was trimmed by 5 bases and V by 2 bases; bases with no gene match: 6. This CDR3 is built from 16 residues. Germline values: CDR1 LGHDT, CDR2 YNNKEL (reference sequence). DNA of the CDR3: TGTGCCAGCAGCCAAACCGGGGACAGGGCGACCGGGGAGCTGTTTTTT. Translated, it gives CASSQTGDRATGELFF.

V usage is TRBV7-2 and J usage is TRBJ1-3; D might be TRBD1 (5 bases). The V end lost 6 bases, the J end lost 0 bases, and 12 bases lay between the germline ends. The V gene's germline CDR1 is SGHTA and CDR2 FQGNSA. The CDR3 has 15 residues. The CDR3 reads CASSLGRHSGNTIYF. The CDR3 nucleotides read TGTGCCAGCAGTTTGGGACGGCACTCTGGAAACACCATATATTTT.

J is TRBJ2-7 and V is TRBV29-1; possibly TRBD1 for D (5 bases). The V and J ends lost 4 bases and 2 bases respectively, with 9 bases between them. The CDR3 has 12 residues. Germline V gives CDR1 SQVTM, CDR2 ANQGSEA. CDR3 residues: CSVGQSTYEQYF. CDR3 DNA: TGCAGCGTTGGACAGTCTACCTACGAGCAGTACTTC.

Of note for this clonotype: This may stem from a read error, because a much larger clone lies one nucleotide away. The chain has TRBV3-1 and TRBJ1-1; 7 bases agree with TRBD1. V was pared by 3 bases and J by 3 bases, with 13 bases of the junction left unmatched. CDR1 is LGHDT and CDR2 is YNNKEL in the germline V gene (reference sequence). The CDR3 totals 17 residues. This CDR3 is CASSQKIGGSLYTEAFF. The CDR3 coding sequence is TGTGCCAGCAGCCAGAAAATAGGGGGCAGTCTGTACACTGAAGCTTTCTTT.

The chain recombines TRBV19 with TRBJ1-5; the match to TRBD1 covers 9 bases. The CDR3 has 16 amino acids. Germline trimming cut 4 bases from V and 4 bases from J; bases unmatched to any gene: 8. Germline V lookup: CDR1 LNHDA, CDR2 SQIVND (reference sequence). The DNA of the CDR3 is TGTGCCAGTAGTAACCACAGGGGGCCCCTAAATCAGCCCCAGCATTTT. Translating it yields CASSNHRGPLNQPQHF.

This clonotype was observed at least ten times. The chain joins TRBV6-1 to TRBJ2-7, with 9 bases aligning to TRBD1. CDR1 and CDR2 from the germline V gene are MNHNS and SASEGT. The CDR3 loop spans 14 amino acids. J gave up 3 bases and V 4 bases, and 4 bases lay outside the gene matches. The CDR3 DNA sequence: TGTGCCAGCAGTGTACGACAGGGGGTCTACGAGCAGTACTTC. This codes for CASSVRQGVYEQYF.

The chain has TRBV12-3 or TRBV12-4 and TRBJ2-5; TRBD1 is a possible D gene (5 bases). The CDR3 covers 13 residues. With 3 bases removed from V and 5 bases from J, the gap between germline ends came to 10 bases. The CDR3 loop reads CASSFSGFETQYF. In DNA form, the CDR3 reads TGTGCCAGCAGTTTTTCAGGGTTCGAGACCCAGTACTTC.

This clonotype was counted at least ten times. This chain connects TRBV13 to TRBJ2-7; possibly TRBD1 for D (5 bases). CDR3 length: 12 residues. The germline V and J ends were trimmed by 3 bases and 5 bases, with 8 bases remaining between them. The germline V gene has CDR1 PRHDT and CDR2 FYEKMQ (reference sequence). The CDR3 sequence is CASSFRGDEQYF. The CDR3 region has the DNA TGTGCCAGCAGCTTTAGGGGTGACGAGCAGTACTTC.

This clonotype was seen at least ten times. The V and J genes are TRBV6-1 and TRBJ2-4; possible D gene TRBD1, 6 bases. Between the trimmed V and J ends, which lost 7 bases and 0 bases, there was a span of 13 bases. Germline loops: CDR1 MNHNS, CDR2 SASEGT. The CDR3 totals 15 residues. CDR3 loop: CASTRTALAKNIQYF. The CDR3 DNA reads as TGTGCCAGCACAAGGACAGCCCTAGCCAAAAACATTCAGTACTTC.

Only a few counts were recorded for this clonotype. The CDR3 region is CASSPGQGTTDTQYF. CDR3 in DNA: TGTGCCAGCAGCCCGGGACAGGGAACGACAGATACGCAGTATTTT. The gene calls are TRBV3-1 and TRBJ2-3, with TRBD1 matching over 9 bases. This CDR3 region has 15 residues. The V segment lost 4 bases and the J segment 3 bases; nucleotides outside the gene matches: 5. The germline V gene has CDR1 LGHDT and CDR2 YNNKEL (reference sequence).

This clonotype came up a few times. A read error may account for a junction end that differs from germline. V and J are TRBV2 and TRBJ2-2, with TRBD2 identical over 11 bases. Germline CDR1 reads SNHLY; CDR2 reads FYNNEI. The CDR3 consists of 18 residues. The CDR3 region has the DNA TGTGCCAGCAGTGAGATTAGCGGGGGGGCTTGGAACGCCGGGGAGCTGTTTTTT. It is translated as CASSEISGGAWNAGELFF.

A remark on this clonotype: A read error is possible here, since a much larger clone lies one base away. The chain links TRBV5-1 to TRBJ2-5, with D possibly being TRBD1 (5 bases). CDR3 length: 14 residues. Germline CDR1 reads SGHRS; CDR2 reads YFSETQ. CDR3 DNA: TGCGCCAGCAGCCCCCAGGGTTATCAAGAGACCCGGTACTTC. It translates to CASSPQGYQETRYF.

This clonotype was seen only a few times. The V and J genes are TRBV19 and TRBJ1-4, with D unresolved. The germline V and J ends were trimmed by 5 bases and 11 bases, with 18 bases remaining between them. The germline V gene has CDR1 LNHDA and CDR2 SQIVND (reference sequence). The CDR3 has 14 residues. CDR3 DNA sequence: TGTGCCAGTAGTCTCTCCCGGGAGACCATTAAACTGTTTTTT. This codes for CASSLSRETIKLFF.

The table lists this clonotype with many counts. This chain's CDR3 is CASSDPGVRNQPQHF. DNA for the CDR3: TGTGCCAGCAGTGACCCAGGGGTAAGAAATCAGCCCCAGCATTTT. The chain is built from TRBV6-1 and TRBJ1-5; maybe TRBD1 (6 bases). Trimming shortened V by 3 bases and J by 4 bases, and 13 bases separated the two germline ends. CDR3 size: 15 residues. CDR1 and CDR2 (germline): MNHNS, SASEGT.

This clonotype was counted many times. The chain employs TRBV7-8 and TRBJ2-7, with D maybe TRBD2 (5 bases). Germline CDR1 is SGHVS and CDR2 is FQNEAQ. V lost 0 bases and J lost 0, with 15 bases in between. The CDR3 contains 17 residues. This chain's CDR3 is CASSLARAGSASYEQYF. The CDR3 DNA sequence: TGTGCCAGCAGCTTAGCGAGGGCTGGGAGCGCCTCCTACGAGCAGTACTTC.